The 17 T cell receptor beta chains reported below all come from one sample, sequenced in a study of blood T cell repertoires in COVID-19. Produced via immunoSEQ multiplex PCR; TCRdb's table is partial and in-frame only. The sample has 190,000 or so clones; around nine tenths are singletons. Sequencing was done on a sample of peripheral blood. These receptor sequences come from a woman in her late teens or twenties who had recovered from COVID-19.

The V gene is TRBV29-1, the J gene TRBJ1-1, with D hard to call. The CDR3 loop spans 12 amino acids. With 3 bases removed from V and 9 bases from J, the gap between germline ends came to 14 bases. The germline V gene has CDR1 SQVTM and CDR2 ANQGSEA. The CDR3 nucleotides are TGCAGCGTTGATTTTGGCGGGCGGCAAGCTTTCTTT. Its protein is CSVDFGGRQAFF.

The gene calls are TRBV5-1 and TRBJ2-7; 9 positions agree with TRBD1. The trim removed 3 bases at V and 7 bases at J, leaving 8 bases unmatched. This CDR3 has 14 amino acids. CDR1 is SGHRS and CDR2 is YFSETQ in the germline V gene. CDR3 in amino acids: CASSSGQGTGEQYF. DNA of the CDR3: TGCGCCAGCAGCTCGGGACAGGGAACGGGAGAGCAGTACTTC.

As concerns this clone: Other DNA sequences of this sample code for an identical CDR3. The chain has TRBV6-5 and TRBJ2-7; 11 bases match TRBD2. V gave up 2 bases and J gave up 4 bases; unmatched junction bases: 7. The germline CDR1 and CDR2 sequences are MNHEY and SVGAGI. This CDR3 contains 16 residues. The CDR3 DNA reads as TGTGCCAGCAGTTACGGGGGTCCTAGCGGGGGGTACGAGCAGTACTTC. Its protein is CASSYGGPSGGYEQYF.

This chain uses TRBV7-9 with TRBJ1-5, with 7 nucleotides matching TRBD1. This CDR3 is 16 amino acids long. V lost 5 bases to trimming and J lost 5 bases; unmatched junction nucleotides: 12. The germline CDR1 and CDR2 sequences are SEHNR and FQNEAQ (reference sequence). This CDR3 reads CASSAWTGGQYQPQHF. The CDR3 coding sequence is TGTGCCAGCAGCGCCTGGACAGGAGGTCAGTATCAGCCCCAGCATTTT.

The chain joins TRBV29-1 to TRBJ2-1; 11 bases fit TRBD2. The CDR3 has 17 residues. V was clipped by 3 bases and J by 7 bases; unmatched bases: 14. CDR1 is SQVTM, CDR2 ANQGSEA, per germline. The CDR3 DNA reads TGCAGCGTTGACGGTCTAGCGGGAGGCCCCTCCGGGAATGAGCAGTTCTTC. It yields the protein CSVDGLAGGPSGNEQFF.

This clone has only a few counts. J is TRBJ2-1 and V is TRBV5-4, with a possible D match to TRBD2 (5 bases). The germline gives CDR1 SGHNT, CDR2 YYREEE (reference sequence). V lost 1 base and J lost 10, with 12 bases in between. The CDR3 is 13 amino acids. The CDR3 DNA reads TGTGCCAGCAGCTTGTTCAACGGGGAAGAGCAGTTCTTC. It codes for CASSLFNGEEQFF.

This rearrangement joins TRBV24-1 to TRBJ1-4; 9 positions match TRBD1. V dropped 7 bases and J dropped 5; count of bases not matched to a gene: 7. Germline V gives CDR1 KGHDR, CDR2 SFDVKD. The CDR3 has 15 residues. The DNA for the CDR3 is TGTGCCACCAGAGAAGGGACAGGGAACAATGAAAAACTGTTTTTT. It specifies CATREGTGNNEKLFF.

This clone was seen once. CDR3 DNA: TGTGCCAGCAGCAAGGGCCTAGCGGGAGCGGAAAAAGACGAGCAGTACGTC. Translated: CASSKGLAGAEKDEQYV. The rearrangement links TRBV21-1 to TRBJ2-7; the DNA was not used to check the table's D call, TRBD2. TRBV21-1 constitutes a pseudogene. This CDR3 has 17 amino acids.

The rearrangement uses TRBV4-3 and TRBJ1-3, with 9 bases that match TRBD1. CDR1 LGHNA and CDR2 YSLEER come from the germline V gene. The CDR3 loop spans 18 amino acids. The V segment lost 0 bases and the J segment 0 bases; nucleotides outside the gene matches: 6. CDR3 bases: TGCGCCAGCAGCCAAGATTCGACAGGGGGATTCTCTGGAAACACCATATATTTT. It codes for CASSQDSTGGFSGNTIYF.

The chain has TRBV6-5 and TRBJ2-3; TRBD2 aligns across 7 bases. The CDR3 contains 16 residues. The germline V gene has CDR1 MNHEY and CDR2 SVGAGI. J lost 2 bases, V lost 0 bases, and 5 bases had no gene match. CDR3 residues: CASSYSGGGVTDTQYF. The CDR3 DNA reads TGTGCCAGCAGTTACTCGGGGGGGGGAGTCACAGATACGCAGTATTTT.

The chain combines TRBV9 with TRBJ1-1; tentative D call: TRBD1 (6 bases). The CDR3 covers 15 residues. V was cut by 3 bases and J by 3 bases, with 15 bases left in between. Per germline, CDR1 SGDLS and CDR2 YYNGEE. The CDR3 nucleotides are TGTGCCAGCAGCGAACTCAGGGGTAGGGACACTGAAGCTTTCTTT. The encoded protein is CASSELRGRDTEAFF.

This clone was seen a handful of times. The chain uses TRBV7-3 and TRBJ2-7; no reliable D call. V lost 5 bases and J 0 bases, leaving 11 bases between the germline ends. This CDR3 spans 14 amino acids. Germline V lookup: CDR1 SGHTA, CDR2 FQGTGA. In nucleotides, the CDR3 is TGTGCCAGCAGCCCAGACAACCTCTCCTACGAGCAGTACTTC. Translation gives CASSPDNLSYEQYF.

The CDR3 protein is CASSLGNYYEQYF. CDR3 nucleotide sequence: TGTGCCAGCAGTCTCGGGAACTACTACGAGCAGTACTTC. V is TRBV6-2 or TRBV6-3 and J is TRBJ2-7; D perhaps matches TRBD2 (5 bases). This CDR3 is built from 13 residues. The germline CDR1 and CDR2 sequences are MNHEY and SVGEGT. The V end lost 5 bases, the J end lost 3 bases, and 11 bases lay between the germline ends.

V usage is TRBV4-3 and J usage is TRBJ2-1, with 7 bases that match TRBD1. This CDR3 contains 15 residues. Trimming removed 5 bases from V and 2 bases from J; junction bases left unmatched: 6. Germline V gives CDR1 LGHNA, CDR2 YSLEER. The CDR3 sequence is CASSTGTAPYNEQFF. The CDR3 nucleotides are TGCGCCAGCAGCACAGGGACAGCTCCCTACAATGAGCAGTTCTTC.

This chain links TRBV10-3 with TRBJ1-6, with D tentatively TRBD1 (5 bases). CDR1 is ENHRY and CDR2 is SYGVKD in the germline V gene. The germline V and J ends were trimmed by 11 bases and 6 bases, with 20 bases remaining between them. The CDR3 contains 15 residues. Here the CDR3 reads CAAQLERQGNSPLHF. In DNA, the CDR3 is TGTGCCGCCCAATTAGAACGGCAGGGTAATTCACCCCTCCACTTT.

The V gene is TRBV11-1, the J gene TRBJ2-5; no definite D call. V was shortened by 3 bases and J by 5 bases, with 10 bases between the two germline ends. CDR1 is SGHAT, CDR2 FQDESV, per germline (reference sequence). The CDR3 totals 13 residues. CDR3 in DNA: TGTGCCAGCAGCTTCGAACTACGGGAGACCCAGTACTTC. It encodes CASSFELRETQYF.

The chain's CDR3 is CSVGGGGNEQFF. In nucleotides, the CDR3 is TGCAGCGTTGGAGGGGGCGGAAATGAGCAGTTCTTC. This chain connects TRBV29-1 to TRBJ2-1, with 7 bases matching TRBD1. The V gene's germline CDR1 is SQVTM and CDR2 ANQGSEA. This CDR3 has 12 residues. The ends lost 4 bases at V and 7 bases at J; junction bases unmatched: 4.